A single sample gave rise to the 24 T cell receptor beta chains below, sequenced in a study of identical twins (dated by TCRdb to 2015 to 2016). The library was made by 5' RACE. The sample was run on an Illumina HiSeq 2000. TCRdb ran its own pipeline on the public reads, namely fastp trimming at Q25 and MiXCR clone calling, and kept in-frame beta chains. One record per CDR3 amino acid sequence lists the most common genes and DNA. For this sample there are 230,000 or so distinct CDR3 sequences; approximately 8.3% appear just once. About 3% of the sample is taken by the ten largest. The same sample was also studied in work on yellow fever vaccine responses in identical twins.

Sequencing was done on a sample of CD8+ T cells sorted from blood. The receptors originated from a woman aged 18-29 years in good health.

This clonotype was observed at least ten times. J is TRBJ2-7 and V is TRBV29-1; 13 nucleotides agree with TRBD2. Germline V gene sequence: CDR1 SQVTM, CDR2 ANQGSEA. Unmatched junction bases numbered 1, after V lost 7 bases and J lost 4 bases. The CDR3 loop spans 12 amino acids. The CDR3 protein is CSAGLAGYEQYF. The CDR3 DNA reads as TGCAGCGCGGGACTAGCGGGATACGAGCAGTACTTC.

This clonotype came up a few times. V is TRBV5-1 and J is TRBJ2-1; 7 bases align to TRBD1. Germline lookup yields CDR1 SGHRS and CDR2 YFSETQ. CDR3 size: 15 residues. The V and J ends lost 3 bases and 4 bases, in that order; junction bases with no gene match: 7. CDR3 sequence reads: CASSSDRVDYNEQFF. The CDR3 bases are TGCGCCAGCAGCTCCGACAGGGTAGATTACAATGAGCAGTTCTTC.

The chain combines TRBV6-2 or TRBV6-3 with TRBJ2-1; possibly TRBD2 for D (5 bases). The CDR3 covers 15 residues. Germline CDR1 is MNHEY and CDR2 is SVGEGT. Trimming removed 6 bases at V and 3 bases at J, with 15 bases between. Here the CDR3 reads CASSPGLAVYNEQFF. The CDR3 DNA reads as TGTGCCAGCAGCCCCGGGCTAGCAGTCTACAATGAGCAGTTCTTC.

This clonotype was observed a few times. The V and J genes are TRBV5-1 and TRBJ1-6; no clear D. The germline V gene encodes CDR1 SGHRS and CDR2 YFSETQ. The CDR3 spans 12 residues. Trimming took off 4 bases at V and 10 bases at J, with 9 bases between the two ends. CDR3 sequence (DNA): TGCGCCAGCAGCCCCTCGGGATCACCCCTCCACTTT. Its translation is CASSPSGSPLHF.

The table lists this clonotype with many counts. CDR3 nucleotides: TGTGCCAGCAGTGAAGTTATGGACAGGGGTGTTAACGAGCAGTACTTC. Encoded protein: CASSEVMDRGVNEQYF. The chain employs TRBV6-1 and TRBJ2-7; TRBD1 aligns across 9 bases. Trimming cost V 1 base and J 5 bases; bases outside gene matches: 9. Germline CDR1 and CDR2: MNHNS and SASEGT. The CDR3 has 16 amino acids.

This clonotype was seen a few times. J is TRBJ2-7 and V is TRBV9; the D gene is possibly TRBD1 (6 bases). The CDR3 is 15 amino acids. The germline CDR1 and CDR2 sequences are SGDLS and YYNGEE. Between the trimmed V and J ends, which lost 3 bases and 1 base, there was a span of 14 bases. The CDR3 DNA reads as TGTGCCAGCAGCGCCTCGGGACACCCTTCCTACGAGCAGTACTTC. Protein sequence: CASSASGHPSYEQYF.

The chain recombines TRBV11-1 with TRBJ2-7; D may correspond to TRBD1 or TRBD2 (5 bases each). Trimming cost V 0 bases and J 2 bases, with 20 bases left between them. CDR3 length: 18 amino acids. The germline V gene has CDR1 SGHAT and CDR2 FQDESV (reference sequence). DNA for the CDR3: TGTGCCAGCAGCTTAGCCCCGGGACGCCCGGCATCGGCCTACGAGCAGTACTTC. Translation: CASSLAPGRPASAYEQYF.

This clonotype came up many times. This rearrangement joins TRBV28 to TRBJ1-3, with D possibly TRBD1 on 5 matching bases. Looked up from germline, CDR1 is MDHEN and CDR2 is SYDVKM. V was cut by 3 bases and J by 0 bases, with 15 bases left in between. The CDR3 runs 17 residues. CDR3 residues: CASSFREFSDSGNTIYF. The CDR3 nucleotides read TGTGCCAGCAGTTTCAGGGAGTTCTCCGACTCTGGAAACACCATATATTTT.

This clonotype was found a few times. V gene TRBV7-8 combines with J gene TRBJ2-7, with D perhaps being TRBD1 or TRBD2 (5 bases each). The CDR3 totals 14 residues. V was trimmed by 5 bases and J by 3 bases, leaving 14 bases between them. Germline V gene lookup returns CDR1 SGHVS and CDR2 FQNEAQ. CDR3 in amino acids: CASSPEVGDYEQYF. The CDR3 coding sequence is TGTGCCAGCAGCCCGGAGGTAGGGGACTACGAGCAGTACTTC.

This chain links TRBV7-2 with TRBJ2-7, with 13 nucleotides matching TRBD2. Germline lookup yields CDR1 SGHTA and CDR2 FQGNSA. Losses at the gene ends were 8 bases for V and 7 bases for J; bases not matched to a gene: 8. The CDR3 is 14 residues long. For the CDR3, the DNA is TGTGCCAGCGCGTCCGGGACTAGCGGGACTGAGCAGTACTTC. As protein: CASASGTSGTEQYF.

This clonotype was found a few times. The chain joins TRBV2 to TRBJ2-7; possibly TRBD2 for D (5 bases). The CDR3 sequence is 16 residues long. The germline V gene has CDR1 SNHLY and CDR2 FYNNEI. With 2 bases removed from V and 3 bases from J, the gap between germline ends came to 17 bases. For the CDR3, the DNA is TGTGCCAGCAGTGAATGGCTAGCCGAAGAATACTACGAGCAGTACTTC. It specifies CASSEWLAEEYYEQYF.

The chain uses TRBV7-9 and TRBJ2-7; D might be TRBD1 (6 bases). The germline V and J ends were trimmed by 6 bases and 1 base, with 13 bases remaining between them. This CDR3 is 14 amino acids long. From germline, CDR1 is SEHNR and CDR2 FQNEAQ (reference sequence). The CDR3 DNA sequence: TGTGCCAGCAGTTCCAGAGGGGGATCCTACGAGCAGTACTTC. It encodes CASSSRGGSYEQYF. The entire variable domain, with the rest obtained from reference TRBV7-9 and TRBJ2-7, is as follows: DTGVSQNPRHKITKRGQNVTFRCDPISEHNRLYWYRQTLGQGPEFLTYFQNEAQLEKSRLLSDRFSAERPKGSFSTLEIQRTEQGDSAMYLCASSSRGGSYEQYFGPGTRLTVT.

The table lists this clonotype with a few counts. This sequence joins TRBV29-1 and TRBJ2-5, with D tentatively TRBD1 (6 bases). V was cut by 0 bases and J by 3 bases, with 8 bases left in between. Germline loops: CDR1 SQVTM, CDR2 ANQGSEA. The CDR3 is 13 amino acids. The DNA of the CDR3 is TGCAGCGTTGAAGACAGGGGAGAAGAGACCCAGTACTTC. Its protein product is CSVEDRGEETQYF.

This rearrangement joins TRBV2 to TRBJ1-5, with D possibly TRBD1 on 6 matching bases. Per germline, CDR1 SNHLY and CDR2 FYNNEI. This CDR3 region has 15 residues. Trimming removed 6 bases from V and 1 base from J, with 13 bases in between. The CDR3 region is CASSTTGESNQPQHF. The DNA for the CDR3 is TGTGCCAGCAGCACGACAGGAGAAAGCAATCAGCCCCAGCATTTT.

The chain is built from TRBV6-5 and TRBJ1-5, with D maybe TRBD1 (6 bases). Trimming removed 0 bases at V and 7 bases at J, with 16 bases between. The CDR3 has 16 amino acids. Per the germline V gene, CDR1 is MNHEY and CDR2 is SVGAGI. This CDR3 reads CASSYSSDGGAQPQHF. The CDR3 bases are TGTGCCAGCAGTTACTCGAGCGACGGGGGCGCACAGCCCCAGCATTTT.

This clonotype was observed at least ten times. The chain employs TRBV14 and TRBJ2-7; TRBD2 is a possible D gene (6 bases). CDR3 length equals 15 residues. Germline-derived CDR1 and CDR2 are SGHDN and FVKESK. The germline V and J ends were trimmed by 6 bases and 1 base, with 16 bases remaining between them. CDR3 region: CASSRTGDLSYEQYF. CDR3 nucleotides: TGTGCCAGCAGTCGAACCGGGGACTTATCCTACGAGCAGTACTTC. The complete variable domain, with remaining parts taken from reference TRBV14 and TRBJ2-7, reads EAGVTQFPSHSVIEKGQTVTLRCDPISGHDNLYWYRRVMGKEIKFLLHFVKESKQDESGMPNNRFLAERTGGTYSTLKVQPAELEDSGVYFCASSRTGDLSYEQYFGPGTRLTVT.

This clonotype occurred many times. The gene calls are TRBV20-1 and TRBJ1-1; the D gene is possibly TRBD1 (6 bases). The CDR3 has 12 amino acids. Trimming cost V 5 bases and J 7 bases, with 14 bases left between them. Germline V gene data show CDR1 as DFQATT and CDR2 as SNEGSKA (reference sequence). This chain's CDR3 is CSAYRTEIEAFF. The CDR3 DNA follows: TGCAGTGCTTACCGGACAGAGATTGAAGCTTTCTTT.

This clonotype was detected a few times. The V and J genes are TRBV5-1 and TRBJ2-7; 8 bases fit TRBD1. In germline, CDR1 is SGHRS, CDR2 YFSETQ. The CDR3 spans 14 residues. V was clipped by 2 bases and J by 5 bases; unmatched bases: 6. The CDR3 is CASSFSGGRNEQYF. CDR3 DNA sequence: TGCGCCAGCAGCTTCTCAGGGGGCAGGAACGAGCAGTACTTC. The full variable domain, in which reference TRBV5-1 and TRBJ2-7 provide the parts outside the CDR3, is KAGVTQTPRYLIKTRGQQVTLSCSPISGHRSVSWYQQTPGQGLQFLFEYFSETQRNKGNFPGRFSGRQFSNSRSEMNVSTLELGDSALYLCASSFSGGRNEQYFGPGTRLTVT.

The chain combines TRBV20-1 with TRBJ1-1, with D unclear. The germline V and J ends were trimmed by 5 bases and 1 base, with 2 bases remaining between them. Germline V lookup: CDR1 DFQATT, CDR2 SNEGSKA (reference sequence). This CDR3 comprises 10 residues. The CDR3 nucleotides are TGCAGTGCTTCGAACACTGAAGCTTTCTTT. Translated: CSASNTEAFF.

This clonotype was counted many times. The chain combines TRBV28 with TRBJ1-2; 8 positions match TRBD1. The CDR3 is 14 amino acids. The trim removed 5 bases at V and 8 bases at J, leaving 10 bases unmatched. From germline, CDR1 is MDHEN and CDR2 SYDVKM. CDR3 nucleotides: TGTGCCAGCAGTCCAAGGACAGGGTCGCAAGGCTACACCTTC. It yields the protein CASSPRTGSQGYTF.

To note about this clonotype: The CDR3 carries no conserved terminal phenylalanine or tryptophan, so it likely arises from a read error. The chain is built from TRBV5-1 and TRBJ2-3; D is unresolved. The CDR3 sequence is 16 residues long. The V end was cut by 4 bases, the J end by 0 bases, with 15 bases between. CDR1 is SGHRS and CDR2 is YFSETQ in the germline V gene. The CDR3 protein is CASSPTDGQSTDTQYC. Here the CDR3 DNA reads TGCGCCAGCAGCCCCACCGATGGGCAAAGCACAGATACGCAGTATTGT.

This clonotype showed up many times. This chain joins TRBV7-9 and TRBJ2-7, with 8 bases matching TRBD1. The junction had 8 bases not matched to a gene; V was cut back by 5 bases and J by 2 bases. The CDR3 runs to 15 residues. CDR1 and CDR2 (germline): SEHNR, FQNEAQ (reference sequence). The CDR3 DNA sequence: TGTGCCAGCAGCCCAGGACAGGGTGGCCCCTACGAGCAGTACTTC. Protein sequence: CASSPGQGGPYEQYF.

This clonotype was seen more than once but under ten times. This sequence joins TRBV24-1 and TRBJ2-3, with D possibly being TRBD1 or TRBD2 (5 bases each). Germline V gene lookup returns CDR1 KGHDR and CDR2 SFDVKD. The CDR3 runs 14 residues. Trimming removed 1 base at V and 5 bases at J, with 9 bases between. The CDR3 coding sequence is TGTGCCACCAGTGATTTAGGGGACGGAGATACGCAGTATTTT. It codes for CATSDLGDGDTQYF.

The rearrangement joins TRBV20-1 to TRBJ2-1; D not resolved. The germline V gene encodes CDR1 DFQATT and CDR2 SNEGSKA (reference sequence). The germline V and J ends were trimmed by 3 bases and 0 bases, with 9 bases remaining between them. This CDR3 spans 14 amino acids. The CDR3, as DNA: TGCAGTGCTAGTATCTTGAGCTCCTACAATGAGCAGTTCTTC. Its protein product is CSASILSSYNEQFF.